The clone carrying this TCR beta chain was counted many times. Its target is unknown. The data are from a study of CD8 T cells in ankylosing spondylitis. General study findings and limits: Significantly higher representation of disease-linked clones was reported for matched ankylosing spondylitis synovial fluid. Both synovial fluid and blood in reactive arthritis had previously been reported to carry some motif variants. Clones linked with disease were CD8+ and fairly uncommon in the peripheral blood. A TCR beta motif of 8 or 9 highly homologous variants appeared characteristic of ankylosing spondylitis blood.

Making use of molecular barcodes, quantitative 5'-RACE generated TCR beta libraries. Via MiXCR, TCRdb re-called the 5' RACE reads, giving one row per CDR3 protein. The table has 500,000 or so distinct CDR3 sequences, about 5.7% seen once. V lost 1 base and J lost 5, with 15 bases in between. CDR3 length equals 15 residues. Germline V gene data show CDR1 as ENHRY and CDR2 as SYGVKD. Material: blood, either unsorted or a sorted T cell fraction (not recorded which). The chain is built from TRBV10-3 and TRBJ2-7; perhaps TRBD1 as D (6 bases). The receptor comes from a male donor with ankylosing spondylitis. The CDR3 protein is CAISEWGQAIHEQYF. CDR3 bases: TGTGCCATCAGTGAGTGGGGACAAGCGATCCACGAGCAGTACTTC.